The clone carrying this TCR beta chain turned up a few times. This CDR3 is built from 15 residues. Trimming pared 2 bases from V and 0 bases from J, leaving 8 bases between. The germline V gene encodes CDR1 KGHSH and CDR2 LQKENI. MiXCR, run by TCRdb on the 5' RACE reads, gives a single entry per CDR3 protein. The table includes about 430,000 distinct CDR3 sequences, about 19% detected once. The sample belongs to a study of T cells after yellow fever vaccination. This rearrangement joins TRBV18 to TRBJ1-5; D perhaps matches TRBD1 (5 bases). The sequence was obtained from a man in his late teens or twenties who received the YFV17D yellow fever vaccine. Sample: PBMCs, taken before the yellow fever booster vaccination. CDR3 sequence: CASSPFDSSNQPQHF. CDR3 sequence (DNA): TGTGCCAGCTCACCATTCGACAGTAGCAATCAGCCCCAGCATTTT.